This TCR beta chain was observed in a study of OX40 agonist ivuxolimab in advanced cancers. On the study more broadly: The eligibility criteria allowed prior anti-PD-1, anti-PD-L1 or anti-CTLA-4 therapy, and 40% had some.

As concerns this clone: Its antigen is unknown.

The sampling schedule covered blood at baseline, cycle 4 day 1, and cycle 7 day 1. Study-wide results and caveats: Normalized T-cell clonal expansion was also low in a subset of nonresponders.

Sequencing was performed with immunoSEQ multiplex PCR; in TCRdb, only in-frame clones are kept and a portion is missing. The data hold 30,000 to 35,000 clones, with over 90% observed a single time. The sequencing used CD4+ or CD8+ T cells sorted from blood, collected in a trial of the OX40 agonist ivuxolimab. The receptor comes from an adult with an advanced solid tumor such as melanoma, head and neck, liver or kidney cancer.

For the CDR3, the DNA is TGTGCCAGTGGCCGGGACAGGGGAAACTATGGCTACACCTTC. Protein: CASGRDRGNYGYTF. This chain uses TRBV19 with TRBJ1-2, with 10 bases aligning to TRBD1. V gave up 8 bases and J gave up 2 bases; unmatched junction bases: 5. The CDR3 contains 14 residues. CDR1 and CDR2 (germline): LNHDA, SQIVND (reference sequence). Based on the CDR3 plus reference TRBV19 and TRBJ1-2, the full variable domain is DGGITQSPKYLFRKEGQNVTLSCEQNLNHDAMYWYRQDPGQGLRLIYYSQIVNDFQKGDIAEGYSVSREKKESFPLTVTSAQKNPTAFYLCASGRDRGNYGYTFGSGTRLTVV.